This T cell receptor (beta chain) was identified in a study of blood T cell repertoires in COVID-19. Study-level information: Sites across the United States, Italy and Spain contributed samples from acute and convalescent COVID-19. PBMCs, B-cell-depleted T cells, or T cells were the source of the cDNA or gDNA that made up the material.

Individuals aged 18 to 89 years were recruited from 24 US areas. This clone has just a few counts. The junction had 3 bases not matched to a gene; V was cut back by 0 bases and J by 4 bases. Germline assignment: CDR1 LGHNA and CDR2 YNFKEQ. This CDR3 comprises 15 residues. In the study's own analysis: The authors estimated nucleated cell counts from reference gene primer amplification. The method was immunoSEQ multiplex PCR; TCRdb's version includes in-frame clones alone and lacks a portion of them. The DNA was the basis for D and trimming; V, J and clone size are from that table. The data show approximately 220,000 clones, with roughly 89% seen just once and just over 2.5% held by the top ten.

Sequencing input: PBMCs or T cells enriched from blood (not recorded which). This chain uses TRBV4-2 with TRBJ1-2; 9 positions agree with TRBD1. The clonotype originates from a woman aged 30 to 39 with acute COVID-19. CDR3 in DNA: TGTGCCAGCAGCCAAGAGGGACAGGGTACCTATGGCTACACCTTC. It codes for CASSQEGQGTYGYTF.